This T cell receptor (beta chain) was recorded in a study of T-cell memory formation after mild COVID-19. Of note for this clonotype: What it recognizes is unknown.

Findings of the study overall: Contracting clones from day 15 to 85 showed balanced CD4/CD8; later expanders favored CD4+. The SARS-CoV-2 specificity of second-wave clones reaching peak at day 37 remained unverified.

Per the germline V gene, CDR1 is MNHEY and CDR2 is SVGEGT. This CDR3 comprises 13 residues. Deletions cut 7 bases from V and 5 bases from J, with 14 bases between. TCRdb used MiXCR to reprocess the 5' RACE reads, holding one entry per CDR3 protein. The sample has hundreds of thousands of distinct CDR3 sequences, 20% to 25% seen once; the top ten hold over 20%. Sequenced material: PBMCs or a T cell subset sorted from them (not recorded which). The TCR comes from a man aged 18 to 29 who had mild COVID-19 (a few samples of this study predate the infection). Cell type and time point are not known. This chain joins TRBV6-2 or TRBV6-3 and TRBJ2-5; D gene unclear. The CDR3 reads CASNAVLWETQYF. The CDR3, as DNA: TGTGCCAGCAATGCAGTGCTGTGGGAGACCCAGTACTTC.